These 16 T cell receptor beta chains were all obtained from the same sample, sequenced in a study of blood T cell repertoires in COVID-19. Profiled with immunoSEQ multiplex PCR; TCRdb holds only in-frame clones, not every one. The sample contains approximately 290,000 clones, almost 90% of which appear only once. The sequenced sample consisted of PBMCs or T cells enriched from blood (not recorded which). The receptor source for this set is a young woman with acute COVID-19.

About this clone itself: At one boundary the junction diverges from the germline segment, which might be a read error. The sample contains more than one DNA sequence encoding this CDR3. J is TRBJ1-3 and V is TRBV5-1; no firm D call. Germline V lookup: CDR1 SGHRS, CDR2 YFSETQ. This CDR3 has 14 residues. CDR3 amino acids: CASSLASSGNTIYF. In DNA form, the CDR3 reads TGCGCCAGCAGTTTGGCCAGCTCTGGAAACACCATATATTTT.

V gene TRBV29-1 combines with J gene TRBJ2-3; 10 bases line up with TRBD2. V shed 4 bases and J 0 bases; nucleotides not matched to a gene: 7. Germline V gene lookup returns CDR1 SQVTM and CDR2 ANQGSEA. CDR3 length: 16 amino acids. CDR3 bases: TGCAGCGTTGTATTAGCGGGAGGACCTAGCACAGATACGCAGTATTTT. The encoded protein is CSVVLAGGPSTDTQYF.

The chain carries TRBV5-1 and TRBJ2-7; 9 bases line up with TRBD1. The V segment lost 6 bases and the J segment 6 bases; nucleotides outside the gene matches: 10. Germline values: CDR1 SGHRS, CDR2 YFSETQ. This CDR3 is 14 amino acids long. CDR3 bases: TGCGCCAGCACCAGGACAGGGGAAATGGGCGAGCAGTACTTC. The encoded protein is CASTRTGEMGEQYF.

This sequence joins TRBV19 and TRBJ2-3, with D tentatively TRBD1 (5 bases). V lost 3 bases and J lost 5, with 9 bases in between. The CDR3 length is 13 residues. Germline CDR1 reads LNHDA; CDR2 reads SQIVND (reference sequence). In DNA form, the CDR3 reads TGTGCCAGTAGTATTCAGGGTGGAGATACGCAGTATTTT. Its protein is CASSIQGGDTQYF. The complete variable domain, with remaining parts taken from reference TRBV19 and TRBJ2-3, reads DGGITQSPKYLFRKEGQNVTLSCEQNLNHDAMYWYRQDPGQGLRLIYYSQIVNDFQKGDIAEGYSVSREKKESFPLTVTSAQKNPTAFYLCASSIQGGDTQYFGPGTRLTVL.

The genes are TRBV7-9 and TRBJ1-5; D may be TRBD1 (5 bases). CDR1 SEHNR and CDR2 FQNEAQ come from the germline V gene (reference sequence). With 7 bases removed from V and 1 base from J, the gap between germline ends came to 11 bases. The CDR3 extends over 14 amino acids. The CDR3 is CASNRGDSNQPQHF. The CDR3, as DNA: TGTGCCAGCAACCGGGGGGACAGCAATCAGCCCCAGCATTTT.

The chain combines TRBV10-1 with TRBJ2-7; 7 bases align to TRBD2. This CDR3 region has 15 residues. Per the germline V gene, CDR1 is WNHNN and CDR2 is SYGVQD (reference sequence). The V segment lost 2 bases and the J segment 3 bases; nucleotides outside the gene matches: 7. The CDR3 sequence is CASSESSGLIYEQYF. The CDR3, as DNA: TGCGCCAGCAGTGAGAGTAGCGGGCTTATCTACGAGCAGTACTTC.

The V gene is TRBV12-3 or TRBV12-4, the J gene TRBJ2-3; the D gene is possibly TRBD2 (5 bases). The CDR3 is 13 residues long. V lost 6 bases, J lost 5 bases, and 12 bases lay in between. Here the CDR3 DNA reads TGTGCCAGCAGGCTCGGAGGCGGAGATACGCAGTATTTT. This codes for CASRLGGGDTQYF.

J is TRBJ1-5 and V is TRBV19, with 9 bases fitting TRBD1. The CDR3 extends over 21 amino acids. CDR1 LNHDA and CDR2 SQIVND come from the germline V gene (reference sequence). Germline trimming cut 4 bases from V and 0 bases from J; bases unmatched to any gene: 19. Here the CDR3 reads CASSTDSLRDRVEDSNQPQHF. DNA for the CDR3: TGTGCCAGTAGTACCGATTCCCTCCGGGACAGGGTGGAGGATAGCAATCAGCCCCAGCATTTT.

With regard to this clone: This same CDR3 is encoded by further DNA sequences in the sample. The genes are TRBV4-1 and TRBJ1-2; TRBD1 agrees at 7 bases. The length of the CDR3 is 15 residues. Germline V gene sequence: CDR1 MGHRA, CDR2 YSYEKL. V lost 0 bases and J lost 4; bases outside the gene matches: 5. Here the CDR3 reads CASSQDRGQSYGYTF. The DNA for the CDR3 is TGCGCCAGCAGCCAAGATAGGGGGCAGAGCTATGGCTACACCTTC.

V and J are TRBV9 and TRBJ2-7; D might be TRBD2 (6 bases). There are 14 residues in the CDR3. V lost 1 base and J lost 4, with 12 bases in between. Looked up from germline, CDR1 is SGDLS and CDR2 is YYNGEE. The CDR3 reads CASSVNVAGYEQYF. CDR3 bases: TGTGCCAGCAGCGTAAACGTCGCGGGGTACGAGCAGTACTTC.

The chain links TRBV30 to TRBJ2-5; perhaps TRBD2 as D (5 bases). CDR1 GTSNPN and CDR2 SVGIG come from the germline V gene (reference sequence). The CDR3 spans 13 residues. V shed 4 bases and J shed 4 bases, with 13 bases lying between them. CDR3 amino acids: CAWTKRAGETQYF. The DNA for the CDR3 is TGTGCCTGGACCAAGAGGGCTGGAGAGACCCAGTACTTC.

This chain uses TRBV19 with TRBJ2-1, with 8 positions matching TRBD2. CDR1 LNHDA and CDR2 SQIVND come from the germline V gene (reference sequence). The CDR3 extends over 16 amino acids. V dropped 5 bases and J dropped 9; count of bases not matched to a gene: 15. CDR3 protein: CASSPGWGGGLGEQFF. The CDR3 bases are TGTGCCAGTAGTCCCGGCTGGGGAGGGGGACTAGGTGAGCAGTTCTTC.

The chain couples TRBV10-2 to TRBJ2-2; D remains unclear. V lost 7 bases and J 4 bases, leaving 13 bases between the germline ends. Germline V CDR1 and CDR2: WSHSY, SAAADI. The CDR3 runs 14 residues. The CDR3 region has the DNA TGCGCCAGCAAAGGAGCTGATAGCACCGGGGAGCTGTTTTTT. Translation gives CASKGADSTGELFF.

The rearrangement joins TRBV27 to TRBJ2-1, with TRBD2 matching 11 bases. The germline CDR1 and CDR2 sequences are MNHEY and SMNVEV (reference sequence). The ends lost 2 bases at V and 5 bases at J; junction bases unmatched: 17. This CDR3 region has 20 residues. The CDR3: CASSLAHVRLAGGPDNEQFF. Written as DNA, the CDR3 is TGTGCCAGCAGTTTAGCTCATGTTCGGCTAGCGGGAGGACCGGACAATGAGCAGTTCTTC.

This chain connects TRBV19 to TRBJ2-7; possible D gene TRBD2, 6 bases. Germline values: CDR1 LNHDA, CDR2 SQIVND (reference sequence). V was clipped by 1 base and J by 4 bases, with 11 bases between them. The CDR3 totals 14 residues. CDR3 residues: CASSIVGGNYEQYF. DNA of the CDR3: TGTGCCAGTAGTATAGTCGGAGGGAATTACGAGCAGTACTTC.

J is TRBJ1-3 and V is TRBV7-9; TRBD1 agrees at 7 bases. The CDR3 sequence is 15 residues long. J lost 1 base, V lost 5 bases, and 5 bases had no gene match. Germline assignment: CDR1 SEHNR and CDR2 FQNEAQ (reference sequence). The CDR3 protein is CASSIQGSSGNTIYF. CDR3 nucleotide sequence: TGTGCCAGCAGCATACAGGGGAGTTCTGGAAACACCATATATTTT.